The 26 T cell receptor beta chains below all came from one sample that was sequenced in a study of control samples from healthy donors and cancer patients. Clones were sequenced by immunoSEQ multiplex PCR, and TCRdb holds only the in-frame ones, with some missing. The data hold about 89,000 clones, with approximately 86% observed a single time. The source material was blood. Source of these receptors: a man aged 30-40 years in good health.

The chain recombines TRBV7-6 with TRBJ2-1; 7 bases line up with TRBD1. With 5 bases clipped from V and 1 base from J, the junction kept 5 bases outside the gene matches. CDR3 length: 15 residues. Germline assignment: CDR1 SGHVS and CDR2 FNYEAQ. This CDR3 reads CASSPQGVSYNEQFF. The CDR3, as DNA: TGTGCCAGCAGCCCGCAGGGGGTGTCCTACAATGAGCAGTTCTTC.

The chain is built from TRBV12-3 or TRBV12-4 and TRBJ2-1; D is undetermined. V dropped 3 bases and J dropped 7 bases, with 4 bases sitting between them. The CDR3 extends over 11 amino acids. Here the CDR3 DNA reads TGTGCCAGCAGTTTTGTTAATGAGCAGTTCTTC. This gives the protein CASSFVNEQFF.

V usage is TRBV5-1 and J usage is TRBJ1-5, with unresolved D. CDR1 and CDR2 (germline): SGHRS, YFSETQ. The V end was cut by 4 bases, the J end by 0 bases, with 8 bases between. CDR3 length equals 14 residues. CDR3 in amino acids: CASSLDGSNQPQHF. In DNA form, the CDR3 reads TGCGCCAGCAGCCTAGACGGTAGCAATCAGCCCCAGCATTTT.

The chain carries TRBV30 and TRBJ1-6, with 10 nucleotides matching TRBD1. This CDR3 has 14 amino acids. V shed 4 bases, J shed 9 bases, and the junction held 6 bases outside the gene matches. Germline-derived CDR1 and CDR2 are GTSNPN and SVGIG (reference sequence). Written as DNA, the CDR3 is TGTGCCTGGATTGCGGGACAGGGGACTTCACCCCTCCACTTT. Translation gives CAWIAGQGTSPLHF.

The chain carries TRBV5-1 and TRBJ1-6; TRBD1 is a possible D gene (5 bases). The CDR3 loop spans 15 amino acids. Per the germline V gene, CDR1 is SGHRS and CDR2 is YFSETQ. The germline V and J ends were trimmed by 4 bases and 5 bases, with 13 bases remaining between them. CDR3 protein: CASSLRGTDNSPLHF. Written as DNA, the CDR3 is TGCGCCAGCAGCCTGCGCGGGACCGATAATTCACCCCTCCACTTT.

This rearrangement joins TRBV7-2 to TRBJ1-2; TRBD1 is a possible D gene (6 bases). Germline CDR1 SGHTA, CDR2 FQGNSA. The ends were cut back, 5 bases at V and 7 bases at J, with 14 bases in the middle. This CDR3 contains 13 residues. CDR3 DNA sequence: TGTGCCAGCAGCCGTTCAGGGGTCTCTGGCTACACCTTC. Residues: CASSRSGVSGYTF.

The V gene is TRBV7-2, the J gene TRBJ1-6, with 7 bases aligning to TRBD1. V lost 1 base to trimming and J lost 4 bases; unmatched junction nucleotides: 1. Germline CDR1 and CDR2: SGHTA and FQGNSA. CDR3 length: 15 residues. Written as DNA, the CDR3 is TGTGCCAGCAGCTTAGGACAGGGTTATAATTCACCCCTCCACTTT. It yields the protein CASSLGQGYNSPLHF.

CDR3 protein: CSAGPGQGLYF. The CDR3 DNA reads as TGCAGTGCCGGACCGGGACAGGGTCTGTATTTT. This chain joins TRBV20-1 and TRBJ2-3; 9 nucleotides match TRBD1. The CDR3 extends over 11 amino acids. Germline lookup yields CDR1 DFQATT and CDR2 SNEGSKA (reference sequence). V gave up 6 bases and J gave up 14 bases; unmatched junction bases: 9.

V usage is TRBV28 and J usage is TRBJ2-3, with TRBD1 matching 10 bases. The CDR3 extends over 17 amino acids. Trimming removed 11 bases from V and 0 bases from J; junction bases left unmatched: 14. The germline V gene has CDR1 MDHEN and CDR2 SYDVKM. CDR3 residues: CAARGTGVTFSTDTQYF. The CDR3 DNA reads TGTGCCGCCCGAGGGACAGGGGTCACCTTTAGCACAGATACGCAGTATTTT.

The V and J genes are TRBV9 and TRBJ2-4; the D is unclear. Germline assignment: CDR1 SGDLS and CDR2 YYNGEE. CDR3 size: 15 residues. Trimming took off 3 bases at V and 0 bases at J, with 10 bases between the two ends. In DNA, the CDR3 is TGTGCCAGCAGCGGTGGCGGATTAGCCAAAAACATTCAGTACTTC. Translated: CASSGGGLAKNIQYF.

The chain combines TRBV25-1 with TRBJ1-3; D call uncertain. The CDR3 loop spans 15 amino acids. V gave up 1 base and J gave up 1 base, with 8 bases separating them. From germline, CDR1 is MGHDK and CDR2 SYGVNS. CDR3 region: CASSESWGSGNTIYF. The CDR3 nucleotides read TGTGCCAGCAGTGAATCCTGGGGATCTGGAAACACCATATATTTT.

The chain joins TRBV9 to TRBJ2-3, with 10 bases identical to TRBD2. Germline CDR1 reads SGDLS; CDR2 reads YYNGEE. Trimming at V came to 3 bases and at J to 6 bases, leaving 10 bases not matched to a gene. The length of the CDR3 is 16 residues. CDR3 region: CASSGQWSGGADTQYF. The CDR3 nucleotides are TGTGCCAGCAGCGGGCAATGGAGCGGGGGGGCGGATACGCAGTATTTT.

J is TRBJ2-3 and V is TRBV15, with a weak D call TRBD1 (6 bases). CDR3 length equals 13 residues. Per germline, CDR1 LNHNV and CDR2 YYDKDF (reference sequence). V shed 2 bases and J shed 5 bases, with 8 bases lying between them. The CDR3 DNA reads as TGTGCCACCAGCAGACCCAGGGGAGATACGCAGTATTTT. Translating it yields CATSRPRGDTQYF.

The chain carries TRBV29-1 and TRBJ2-3; 10 bases line up with TRBD2. V lost 2 bases, J lost 1 base, and 12 bases stayed unmatched. There are 18 residues in the CDR3. Germline values: CDR1 SQVTM, CDR2 ANQGSEA. The CDR3 DNA follows: TGCAGCGTTGAATGGGTCCTAGCGGGGGCCCCCGGCACAGATACGCAGTATTTT. It yields the protein CSVEWVLAGAPGTDTQYF.

V is TRBV6-4 and J is TRBJ1-5; D unresolved. The germline V gene has CDR1 MRHNA and CDR2 SNTAGT. There are 11 residues in the CDR3. Trimming took 9 bases from V and 6 from J, leaving 9 bases between them. CDR3 sequence reads: CARGKGQPQHF. CDR3 sequence (DNA): TGTGCCAGGGGCAAGGGTCAGCCCCAGCATTTT.

This clone was seen just once. The chain is built from TRBV7-9 and TRBJ1-1; 7 nucleotides match TRBD1. Germline loops: CDR1 SEHNR, CDR2 FQNEAQ (reference sequence). The ends lost 8 bases at V and 0 bases at J; junction bases unmatched: 3. The CDR3 runs 13 residues. The CDR3 reads CASLQGLNTEAFF. The CDR3 DNA is TGTGCCAGCTTACAGGGGTTGAACACTGAAGCTTTCTTT.

This chain joins TRBV27 and TRBJ1-2; TRBD1 is a possible D gene (5 bases). Looked up from germline, CDR1 is MNHEY and CDR2 is SMNVEV (reference sequence). The CDR3 is 13 amino acids. Deletions cut 8 bases from V and 4 bases from J, with 14 bases between. Here the CDR3 DNA reads TGTGCCAGCGGGGGACGTCGGAGCTATGGCTACACCTTC. It yields the protein CASGGRRSYGYTF.

The chain uses TRBV7-3 and TRBJ2-2, with 7 bases identical to TRBD1. This CDR3 contains 16 residues. CDR1 and CDR2 (germline): SGHTA, FQGTGA. Trimming took 4 bases from V and 0 from J; bases not matched to a gene: 5. DNA of the CDR3: TGTGCCAGCAGCTCCTACGGACAGGCGAACACCGGGGAGCTGTTTTTT. Its protein is CASSSYGQANTGELFF.

This clone occurred once. The chain combines TRBV11-2 with TRBJ1-3; D is unclear. Trimming stripped 5 bases from V and 0 bases from J, with 17 bases between. Per germline, CDR1 SGHAT and CDR2 FQNNGV. CDR3 size: 17 residues. For the CDR3, the DNA is TGTGCCAGCAGCCCCCAAATTGCCAGGAGCTCTGGAAACACCATATATTTT. It codes for CASSPQIARSSGNTIYF.

The gene calls are TRBV5-6 and TRBJ2-7, with 10 bases aligning to TRBD2. CDR1 is SGHDT and CDR2 is YYEEEE in the germline V gene. This CDR3 has 17 amino acids. V was clipped by 1 base and J by 4 bases; unmatched bases: 11. The CDR3 region is CASSLLSTSGTNYEQYV. Written as DNA, the CDR3 is TGTGCCAGCAGCTTGTTGTCCACTAGCGGGACTAATTACGAGCAGTACGTC.

The gene calls are TRBV13 and TRBJ2-3, with TRBD2 matching 14 bases. V gave up 5 bases and J gave up 4 bases; unmatched junction bases: 8. Germline assignment: CDR1 PRHDT and CDR2 FYEKMQ (reference sequence). This CDR3 contains 17 residues. CDR3 nucleotide sequence: TGTGCCAGCAGCCCGTTCAGACTAGCGGGGGGGGCAGATACGCAGTATTTT. Encoded protein: CASSPFRLAGGADTQYF.

The chain couples TRBV18 to TRBJ2-5; D might be TRBD2 (6 bases). CDR1 and CDR2 (germline): KGHSH, LQKENI. Trimming took 0 bases from V and 5 from J, leaving 16 bases between them. The CDR3 runs to 16 residues. This CDR3 is CASSPPWDSRWETQYF. For the CDR3, the DNA is TGTGCCAGCTCACCACCCTGGGACTCCCGTTGGGAGACCCAGTACTTC.

The J gene is TRBJ2-5, the V gene TRBV25-1, with D unclear. The CDR3 loop spans 16 amino acids. Germline-derived CDR1 and CDR2 are MGHDK and SYGVNS. Trimming cost V 4 bases and J 3 bases, with 18 bases left between them. DNA of the CDR3: TGTGCCAGCAGTGCCTTCTCAGGTGAAGGAAAAGAGACCCAGTACTTC. Amino acid sequence: CASSAFSGEGKETQYF.

This rearrangement joins TRBV10-3 to TRBJ1-2, with a tentative D call TRBD1 (5 bases). V dropped 9 bases and J dropped 2 bases, with 7 bases sitting between them. The CDR3 has 11 amino acids. From germline, CDR1 is ENHRY and CDR2 SYGVKD. The CDR3 loop reads CAIAGNYGYTF. The CDR3 DNA reads TGTGCCATTGCAGGGAACTATGGCTACACCTTC.

This chain links TRBV5-1 with TRBJ1-1; no reliable D call. The V end was cut by 3 bases, the J end by 2 bases, with 8 bases between. Germline values: CDR1 SGHRS, CDR2 YFSETQ. This CDR3 contains 13 residues. Here the CDR3 DNA reads TGCGCCAGCAGCTCCAACACTAACACTGAAGCTTTCTTT. Encoded protein: CASSSNTNTEAFF.

In this sample, this clone turned up once. In nucleotides, the CDR3 is TGTGCCAGCAGTGAATCAAGGGGGCAAGCAGATACGCAGTATTTT. Translating gives CASSESRGQADTQYF. V and J are TRBV6-1 and TRBJ2-3; 7 bases line up with TRBD1. V lost 2 bases and J lost 4; bases outside the gene matches: 6. Germline V gene data show CDR1 as MNHNS and CDR2 as SASEGT. This CDR3 comprises 15 residues.